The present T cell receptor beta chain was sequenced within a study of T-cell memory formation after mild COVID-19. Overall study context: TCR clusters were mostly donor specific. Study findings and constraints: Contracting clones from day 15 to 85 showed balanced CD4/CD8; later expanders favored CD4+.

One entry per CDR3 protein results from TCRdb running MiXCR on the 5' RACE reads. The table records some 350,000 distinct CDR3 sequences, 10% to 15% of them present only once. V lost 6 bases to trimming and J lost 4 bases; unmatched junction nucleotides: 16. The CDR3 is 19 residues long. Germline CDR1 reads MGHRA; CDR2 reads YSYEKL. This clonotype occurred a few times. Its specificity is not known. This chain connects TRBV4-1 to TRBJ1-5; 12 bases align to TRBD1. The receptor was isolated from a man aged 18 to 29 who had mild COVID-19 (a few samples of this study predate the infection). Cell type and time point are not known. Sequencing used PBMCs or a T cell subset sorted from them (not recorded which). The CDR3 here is CASSPGRDRGRVGNQPQHF. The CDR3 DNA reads TGCGCCAGCAGTCCAGGTCGGGACAGGGGGCGGGTTGGGAATCAGCCCCAGCATTTT.